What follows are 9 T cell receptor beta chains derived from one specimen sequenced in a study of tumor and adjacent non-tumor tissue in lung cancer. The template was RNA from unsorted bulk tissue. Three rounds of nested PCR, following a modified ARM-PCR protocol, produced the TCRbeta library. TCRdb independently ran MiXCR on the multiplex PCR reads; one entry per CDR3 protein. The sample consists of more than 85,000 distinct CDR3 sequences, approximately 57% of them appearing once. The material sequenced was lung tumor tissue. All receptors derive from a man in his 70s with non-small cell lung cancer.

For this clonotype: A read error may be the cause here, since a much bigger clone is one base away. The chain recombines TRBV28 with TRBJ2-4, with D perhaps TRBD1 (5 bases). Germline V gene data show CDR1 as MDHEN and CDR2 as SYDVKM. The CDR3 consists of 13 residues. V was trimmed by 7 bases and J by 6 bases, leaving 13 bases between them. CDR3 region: CASNFTGANIQYF. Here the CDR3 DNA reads TGTGCCAGCAATTTCACAGGCGCAAACATTCAGTACTTC.

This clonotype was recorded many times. The CDR3 protein is CATNRRPTDTQYF. The DNA of the CDR3 is TGTGCCACCAACCGTCGGCCTACAGATACGCAGTATTTT. The chain carries TRBV24-1 and TRBJ2-3, with D hard to call. V lost 8 bases and J 3 bases, leaving 11 bases between the germline ends. Germline-derived CDR1 and CDR2 are KGHDR and SFDVKD. This CDR3 is built from 13 residues.

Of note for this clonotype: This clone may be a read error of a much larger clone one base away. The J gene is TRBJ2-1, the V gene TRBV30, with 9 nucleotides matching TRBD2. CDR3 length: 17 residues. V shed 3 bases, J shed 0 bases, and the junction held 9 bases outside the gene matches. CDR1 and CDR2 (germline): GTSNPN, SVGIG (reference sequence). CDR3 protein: CAWRSISGSLSYNEQFF. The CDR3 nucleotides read TGTGCCTGGAGGTCGATTAGCGGGAGCCTCTCCTACAATGAGCAGTTCTTC.

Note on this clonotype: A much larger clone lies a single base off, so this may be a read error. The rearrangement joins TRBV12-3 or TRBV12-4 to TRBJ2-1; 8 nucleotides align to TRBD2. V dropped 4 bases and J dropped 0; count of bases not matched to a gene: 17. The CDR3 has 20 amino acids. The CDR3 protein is CASSSQGLEGGFFSYNEQFF. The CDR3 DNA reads TGTGCCAGCAGTTCCCAGGGACTAGAGGGGGGATTCTTCTCCTACAATGAGCAGTTCTTC.

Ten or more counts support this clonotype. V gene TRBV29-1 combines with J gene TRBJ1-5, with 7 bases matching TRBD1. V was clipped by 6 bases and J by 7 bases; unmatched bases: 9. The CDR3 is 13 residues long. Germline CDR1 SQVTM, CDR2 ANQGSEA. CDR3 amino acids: CSVDTGVGQPQHF. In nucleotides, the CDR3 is TGCAGCGTAGACACAGGGGTAGGCCAGCCCCAGCATTTT.

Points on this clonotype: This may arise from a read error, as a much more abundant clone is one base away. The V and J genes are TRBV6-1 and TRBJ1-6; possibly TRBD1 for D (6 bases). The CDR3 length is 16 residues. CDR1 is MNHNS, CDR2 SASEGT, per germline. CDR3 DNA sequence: TGTGCCAGCAGTGAAGATGCGGGACACGGGGATTCATCCCTCCACTTT. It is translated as CASSEDAGHGDSSLHF.

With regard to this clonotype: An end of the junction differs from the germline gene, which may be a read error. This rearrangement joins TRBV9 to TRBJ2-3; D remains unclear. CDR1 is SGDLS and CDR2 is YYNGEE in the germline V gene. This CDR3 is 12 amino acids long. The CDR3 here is CAGSAGTDTQYF. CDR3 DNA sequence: TGTGCCGGCAGCGCTGGCACAGATACGCAGTATTTT.

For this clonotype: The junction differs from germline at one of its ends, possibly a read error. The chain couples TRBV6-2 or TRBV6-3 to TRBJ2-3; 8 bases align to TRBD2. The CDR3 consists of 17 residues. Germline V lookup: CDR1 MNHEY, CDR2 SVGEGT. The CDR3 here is CASSYLATSGGTDTQNF. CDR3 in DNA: TGTGCCAGCAGTTACCTCGCCACTAGCGGAGGCACAGATACGCAGAATTTT.

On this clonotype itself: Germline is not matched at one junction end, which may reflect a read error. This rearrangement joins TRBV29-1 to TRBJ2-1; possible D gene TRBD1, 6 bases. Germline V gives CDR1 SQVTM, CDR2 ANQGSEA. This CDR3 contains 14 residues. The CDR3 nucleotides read TGCAGCGTTATTACTAGTGGGGGCTACAATGAGCAGTCCTTC. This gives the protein CSVITSGGYNEQSF.